A single sample gave rise to the 10 T cell receptor beta chains below, sequenced in a study of T cell responses to AZD1222 COVID-19 vaccine. Some clones are missing from TCRdb's copy, which holds only in-frame ones; the method was immunoSEQ multiplex PCR. This sample carries some 200,000 clones, 85% to 95% of them seen once, and the ten largest clones take less than 4%. Sequenced here: peripheral blood, sampled 28 days after the second dose of the MenACWY control vaccine. The receptors derive from an adult who received the MenACWY meningococcal vaccine as a control.

The chain has TRBV24-1 and TRBJ2-2, with TRBD1 identical over 9 bases. The CDR3 totals 17 residues. Germline CDR1 reads KGHDR; CDR2 reads SFDVKD. Trimming removed 0 bases from V and 3 bases from J; junction bases left unmatched: 4. The CDR3 DNA is TGTGCCACCAGTGATTTGGGGACAGGGCGCGACACCGGGGAGCTGTTTTTT. It specifies CATSDLGTGRDTGELFF.

This clone was recorded once. The J gene is TRBJ2-5, the V gene TRBV18; the D call may be TRBD1 or TRBD2 (6 bases each). The CDR3 runs 14 residues. Per the germline V gene, CDR1 is KGHSH and CDR2 is LQKENI. Deletions cut 1 base from V and 1 base from J, with 7 bases between. DNA for the CDR3: TGTGCCAGCTCACCACGGGGGGCCCAAGAGACCCAGTACTTC. It yields the protein CASSPRGAQETQYF.

The chain uses TRBV5-1 and TRBJ2-2; 10 bases map to TRBD2. This CDR3 comprises 18 residues. Germline V gene lookup returns CDR1 SGHRS and CDR2 YFSETQ. The V gene end was trimmed by 2 bases and the J gene end by 2 bases; junction bases not matched to a gene: 9. DNA of the CDR3: TGCGCCAGCAGCTTACTTCGAGGACTAGCGGAAAACACCGGGGAGCTGTTTTTT. Translating it yields CASSLLRGLAENTGELFF.

V is TRBV30 and J is TRBJ2-1, with a weak D call TRBD1 (6 bases). The CDR3 has 17 residues. The germline V and J ends were trimmed by 1 base and 2 bases, with 18 bases remaining between them. In germline, CDR1 is GTSNPN, CDR2 SVGIG (reference sequence). DNA of the CDR3: TGTGCCTGGAGTGACCCATTTAGGGGGTGGGCCTACAATGAGCAGTTCTTC. Translating it yields CAWSDPFRGWAYNEQFF.

Of note for this clone: Germline and junction disagree at one end, which may indicate a read error. V gene TRBV19 combines with J gene TRBJ2-7, with D perhaps being TRBD1 or TRBD2 (6 bases each). CDR3 size: 13 residues. The germline gives CDR1 LNHDA, CDR2 SQIVND (reference sequence). The CDR3 sequence is CASSPGDSFEQYF. In DNA, the CDR3 is TGTGCCAGTAGTCCAGGGGACTCCTTCGAGCAGTACTTC. Drawing the rest from reference TRBV19 and TRBJ2-7, the complete variable domain is DGGITQSPKYLFRKEGQNVTLSCEQNLNHDAMYWYRQDPGQGLRLIYYSQIVNDFQKGDIAEGYSVSREKKESFPLTVTSAQKNPTAFYLCASSPGDSFEQYFGPGTRLTVT.

V usage is TRBV15 and J usage is TRBJ1-4; D may be TRBD1 (5 bases). The CDR3 runs to 14 residues. Germline V gives CDR1 LNHNV, CDR2 YYDKDF (reference sequence). Trimming took off 9 bases at V and 8 bases at J, with 19 bases between the two ends. DNA of the CDR3: TGTGCCACTCGCCCATGGGGGGTGCAGGAAAAACTGTTTTTT. This sequence encodes CATRPWGVQEKLFF.

The rearrangement uses TRBV29-1 and TRBJ2-1; possible D gene TRBD1, 5 bases. There are 15 residues in the CDR3. Germline V gives CDR1 SQVTM, CDR2 ANQGSEA. V lost 4 bases, J lost 6 bases, and 19 bases lay in between. As DNA, the CDR3 is TGCAGCGTTGTTCCCTCGAACGACAGACCCAATGAGCAGTTCTTC. Translation: CSVVPSNDRPNEQFF.

The V and J genes are TRBV9 and TRBJ2-7; 9 bases map to TRBD1. The germline V gene encodes CDR1 SGDLS and CDR2 YYNGEE. The length of the CDR3 is 15 residues. J gave up 2 bases and V 2 bases, and 5 bases lay outside the gene matches. The DNA of the CDR3 is TGTGCCAGCAGCGTGGGACAGGGAAGGACCTACGAGCAGTACTTC. This gives the protein CASSVGQGRTYEQYF.

This chain uses TRBV28 with TRBJ1-5, with unresolved D. There are 14 residues in the CDR3. The germline V and J ends were trimmed by 2 bases and 6 bases, with 11 bases remaining between them. Germline V gene data show CDR1 as MDHEN and CDR2 as SYDVKM. The CDR3 nucleotides read TGTGCCAGCAGTTTAACAGTCGCGGGTCAGCCCCAGCATTTT. Translation gives CASSLTVAGQPQHF.

The chain couples TRBV28 to TRBJ1-5; no reliable D call. In germline, CDR1 is MDHEN, CDR2 SYDVKM. CDR3 length: 14 residues. V lost 4 bases to trimming and J lost 4 bases, with 11 bases between them. CDR3 DNA: TGTGCCAGCAGTTACATAAGACCGAATCAGCCCCAGCATTTT. This gives the protein CASSYIRPNQPQHF.